These T cell receptor beta chains were read from a single sample in a study of shared clonotypes between healthy human individuals. Profiled with immunoSEQ multiplex PCR; TCRdb holds only in-frame clones, not every one. The table lists 850,000 to 1,200,000 clones, 75% of them singletons. The sample consisted of memory CD4+ T cells sorted from blood. The origin of the receptors is a man aged 18-30 years in good health. Each CDR3 is given with its conserved first and last residue. The D gene is left open where the match is weak. Rows give clone size only sometimes, using once, few, many, or a class for an expanded clone.

TRBJ2-6 TRBV10-2 - many CASRGLAGSGANVLTF TGCGCCAGCAGAGGACTCGCAGGCTCTGGGGCCAACGTCCTGACTTTC
TRBJ1-5 TRBV6-1 - - CASSENRVDQPQHF TGTGCCAGCAGTGAGAACAGGGTCGATCAGCCCCAGCATTTT
TRBJ2-7 TRBV27 - - CASSFLTPYEQYF TGTGCCAGCAGTTTTCTCACCCCCTACGAGCAGTACTTC
TRBJ1-2 TRBV10-3 - once CAISDSSQYGYTF TGTGCCATCAGTGACTCGTCACAATATGGCTACACCTTC
TRBJ2-7 TRBV11-2 TRBD2 - CASSLGGGSYEQYF TGTGCCAGCAGCTTAGGCGGGGGGTCCTACGAGCAGTACTTC
TRBJ2-1 TRBV10-3 - - CAIGPSGGLNNEQFF TGTGCCATCGGACCATCAGGGGGGCTAAACAATGAGCAGTTCTTC
TRBJ1-4 TRBV7-8 - - CASSTFEQATNEKLFF TGTGCCAGCAGCACGTTCGAGCAAGCAACTAATGAAAAACTGTTTTTT
TRBJ1-2 TRBV6-6 - - CASSSFGGGYGYTF TGTGCCAGCAGCTCCTTCGGGGGAGGCTATGGCTACACCTTC
TRBJ2-2 TRBV6-1 - - CASRLSFNTGELFF TGTGCCAGCAGGCTCTCTTTTAACACCGGGGAGCTGTTTTTT
TRBJ2-2 TRBV9 TRBD2 - CASSVGLAGGFTGELFF TGTGCCAGCAGCGTAGGGCTAGCGGGAGGGTTCACCGGGGAGCTGTTTTTT
TRBJ2-5 TRBV18 - few CASSPGGGETQYF TGTGCCAGCTCACCAGGGGGAGGCGAGACCCAGTACTTC
TRBJ2-7 TRBV5-8 - few CASSSGRRGTYEQYF TGTGCCAGCAGCTCCGGGAGACGGGGGACCTACGAGCAGTACTTC
TRBJ2-7 TRBV10-3 - - CATGPGYEQYF TGTGCCACCGGCCCGGGGTACGAGCAGTACTTC
TRBJ2-1 TRBV2 - - CASRRAEPYNEQFF TGTGCCAGCAGGAGGGCTGAGCCCTACAATGAGCAGTTCTTC
TRBJ2-7 TRBV7-8 TRBD2 - CASSSTTRLAGYEQYF TGTGCCAGCAGCTCCACCACCCGTCTAGCGGGGTACGAGCAGTACTTC
TRBJ2-1 TRBV5-1 TRBD1 - CASRGQGASYNEQFF TGCGCCAGCAGAGGACAGGGGGCTTCCTACAATGAGCAGTTCTTC
TRBJ2-1 TRBV5-4 TRBD2 - CASSLDSGGHNEQFF TGTGCCAGCAGCTTAGACAGCGGGGGGCACAATGAGCAGTTCTTC
TRBJ1-2 TRBV5-4 TRBD1 few CASSEGQNYGYTF TGTGCCAGCAGCGAGGGACAGAACTATGGCTACACCTTC
TRBJ1-1 TRBV29-1 - - CSVERTANTEAFF TGCAGCGTTGAACGGACAGCGAACACTGAAGCTTTCTTT
TRBJ2-4 TRBV21-1 - - CASSVTGTGENIQYF TGTGCCAGCAGCGTAACCGGGACAGGAGAAAACATTCAGTACTTC
TRBJ2-2 TRBV19 - - CASSLRGSGLDTGELFF TGTGCCAGTAGCCTCCGGGGGAGCGGGCTGGACACCGGGGAGCTGTTTTTT
TRBJ2-3 TRBV20-1 - - CSAPAGDTQYF TGCAGTGCCCCAGCGGGAGATACGCAGTATTTT
TRBJ1-4 TRBV5-1 - - CASSLGQPTNEKLFF TGCGCCAGCAGCTTGGGACAACCAACTAATGAAAAACTGTTTTTT
TRBJ2-7 TRBV30 - once CAWTRRGSYEQYF TGTGCCTGGACCCGTCGCGGGTCCTACGAGCAGTACTTC
TRBJ2-7 TRBV6-6 TRBD1 - CASREDRATYEQYF TGTGCCAGCAGGGAAGACAGGGCCACCTACGAGCAGTACTTC
TRBJ1-5 TRBV7-9 - - CASSLRSNQPQHF TGTGCCAGCAGCTTGCGGAGCAATCAGCCCCAGCATTTT
TRBJ1-2 TRBV4-1 TRBD1 - CASSQEASGQNYGYTF TGCGCCAGCAGCCAAGAGGCCTCGGGACAGAACTATGGCTACACCTTC
TRBJ2-5 TRBV11-2 TRBD1 once CASSQTGGGKTQYF TGTGCCAGCAGCCAAACAGGGGGCGGAAAGACCCAGTACTTC
TRBJ1-5 TRBV10-2 - - CASSTMGDQPQHF TGCGCCAGCAGTACCATGGGTGATCAGCCCCAGCATTTT
TRBJ2-7 TRBV6-5 - - CASSSALIFPYEQYF TGTGCCAGCAGTTCCGCCCTGATCTTCCCCTACGAGCAGTACTTC
TRBJ1-3 TRBV7-9 - many CASSPGGPRNTIYF TGTGCCAGCAGCCCCGGGGGCCCACGAAACACCATATATTTT
TRBJ1-4 TRBV28 TRBD1 - CAGSTGNLQKLFF TGTGCCGGGTCGACAGGGAATCTTCAAAAACTGTTTTTT
TRBJ2-3 TRBV7-2 TRBD2 many CASSLGTSGSTDTQYF TGTGCCAGCAGCTTAGGGACTAGCGGGAGCACAGATACGCAGTATTTT
TRBJ2-2 TRBV27 - - CASSSLGETGELFF TGTGCCAGCAGTTCCCTGGGCGAGACCGGGGAGCTGTTTTTT
TRBJ1-3 TRBV6-1 - - CASLGESGNTIYF TGTGCCAGCCTAGGGGAGTCTGGAAACACCATATATTTT
TRBJ2-7 TRBV11-2 - - CASSLVQGSYEQYF TGTGCCAGCAGCTTAGTACAGGGCTCCTACGAGCAGTACTTC
TRBJ2-7 TRBV11-2 - - CASSPSPYEQYF TGTGCCAGCAGCCCCTCCCCCTACGAGCAGTACTTC
TRBJ1-2 TRBV29-1 - - CSVGGEPDGYTF TGCAGCGTTGGGGGGGAGCCGGATGGCTACACCTTC
TRBJ2-7 TRBV5-1 TRBD2 few CASSPAGGQYSYEQYF TGCGCCAGCAGCCCCGCGGGGGGGCAATACTCCTACGAGCAGTACTTC
TRBJ2-7 TRBV9 TRBD1 - CASSVSLGTAYEQYF TGTGCCAGCAGCGTATCCCTAGGGACAGCCTACGAGCAGTACTTC
TRBJ2-1 TRBV11-2 TRBD2 - CASSVPGLLLNEQFF TGTGCCAGCAGTGTACCGGGACTACTCCTGAATGAGCAGTTCTTC
TRBJ2-3 TRBV5-1 - - CASSQGGKVADTQYF TGCGCCAGCAGTCAGGGTGGTAAGGTGGCAGATACGCAGTATTTT
TRBJ1-1 TRBV2 TRBD1 - CASTIGQGAGTEAFF TGTGCCAGCACCATCGGGCAGGGGGCTGGCACTGAAGCTTTCTTT
TRBJ2-2 TRBV6-5 - - CASYGRNTGELFF TGTGCCAGCTACGGGAGGAACACCGGGGAGCTGTTTTTT
TRBJ2-3 TRBV7-2 TRBD2 - CASSLGGRAADTQYF TGTGCCAGCAGCTTAGGCGGGAGGGCCGCAGATACGCAGTATTTT
TRBJ1-5 TRBV7-8 - - CASSLVGQLGNQPQHF TGTGCCAGCAGCTTAGTCGGGCAGCTCGGCAATCAGCCCCAGCATTTT